Each of the 26 T cell receptor beta chains below was sequenced from the same sample in a study of blood T cells in healthy people across ages (dated by TCRdb to the mid-2010s). To prepare the library, 5' RACE was applied. TCRdb lists the instrument as Illumina HiSeq 2500. The second PCR ran for roughly 7 to 11 cycles and used a J-beta primer mix along with a sample-barcoded 5' primer. The raw public reads went through TCRdb reprocessing: fastp at Q25, MiXCR clone calling, in-frame beta chains kept. Here each entry gathers all rows of one CDR3 protein and keeps the most common genes and DNA. The sample yields 1 million or so distinct CDR3 sequences; roughly 45% were counted once. The ten most abundant clones make up 15% to 20% of the sample. The sequenced sample consisted of blood. All receptors come from a woman in her sixties in good health.

This chain connects TRBV25-1 to TRBJ2-3, with 10 nucleotides matching TRBD2. Germline CDR1 and CDR2: MGHDK and SYGVNS. The CDR3 runs 16 residues. J was trimmed by 2 bases and V by 3 bases; bases with no gene match: 5. The CDR3 DNA reads TGTGCCAGCAGTGACCGGACTAGCGGTACCACAGATACGCAGTATTTT. It codes for CASSDRTSGTTDTQYF.

The V call is TRBV3-1, the J call TRBJ2-1; the D gene is possibly TRBD1 (6 bases). Germline V gives CDR1 LGHDT, CDR2 YNNKEL (reference sequence). This CDR3 region has 12 residues. The V gene lost 1 base and the J gene lost 16 bases, with 14 bases spanning the gap. The CDR3 loop is CASSQGNWDNFF. DNA of the CDR3: TGTGCCAGCAGCCAAGGGAATTGGGACAACTTCTTC.

CDR3 residues: CAIRDTLSNQPQHF. In DNA, the CDR3 is TGTGCCATCAGGGACACCCTTAGCAATCAGCCCCAGCATTTT. This chain connects TRBV10-3 to TRBJ1-5, with a tentative D call TRBD1 (5 bases). Germline CDR1 and CDR2: ENHRY and SYGVKD. The CDR3 is 14 amino acids. With 6 bases removed from V and 0 bases from J, the gap between germline ends came to 9 bases.

The gene calls are TRBV15 and TRBJ2-1; TRBD1 matches 9 bases. Trimming removed 2 bases from V and 7 bases from J; junction bases left unmatched: 6. This CDR3 is built from 15 residues. In germline, CDR1 is LNHNV, CDR2 YYDKDF (reference sequence). CDR3 residues: CATSRSMDRGNEQFF. DNA for the CDR3: TGTGCCACCAGCAGATCTATGGACAGGGGAAATGAGCAGTTCTTC.

The chain has TRBV7-9 and TRBJ2-7; 12 nucleotides match TRBD2. After removal of 5 bases from V and 4 bases from J, the junction contained 3 bases not matched to a gene. The germline V gene encodes CDR1 SEHNR and CDR2 FQNEAQ (reference sequence). The CDR3 sequence is 14 residues long. Written as DNA, the CDR3 is TGTGCCAGCAGCGGACTAGCGGGATGGTACGAGCAGTACTTC. Residues: CASSGLAGWYEQYF.

This clonotype occurred a few times. This sequence joins TRBV7-8 and TRBJ2-7; TRBD2 aligns across 9 bases. V trimming: 2 bases; J trimming: 2 bases; junction bases outside the gene matches: 4. Germline V lookup: CDR1 SGHVS, CDR2 FQNEAQ. The CDR3 length is 15 residues. CDR3: CASSLRLAETYEQYF. The CDR3, as DNA: TGTGCCAGCAGCTTAAGACTAGCGGAAACCTACGAGCAGTACTTC.

This clonotype was counted a few times. The chain combines TRBV5-6 with TRBJ2-1; D not certain. Germline CDR1 SGHDT, CDR2 YYEEEE. V was cut by 1 base and J by 0 bases, with 8 bases left in between. This CDR3 spans 15 amino acids. The CDR3 loop is CASSLWRRSYNEQFF. The DNA of the CDR3 is TGTGCCAGCAGCTTGTGGCGACGCTCCTACAATGAGCAGTTCTTC.

The genes are TRBV20-1 and TRBJ1-4, with unresolved D. Per germline, CDR1 DFQATT and CDR2 SNEGSKA (reference sequence). V lost 1 base to trimming and J lost 6 bases, with 3 bases between them. The CDR3 extends over 11 amino acids. CDR3: CSARVDEKLFF. The CDR3 nucleotides read TGCAGTGCTAGAGTCGATGAAAAACTGTTTTTT.

V is TRBV5-1 and J is TRBJ2-1; no definite D call. Germline lookup yields CDR1 SGHRS and CDR2 YFSETQ. V was clipped by 2 bases and J by 2 bases, with 8 bases between them. The CDR3 sequence is 14 residues long. The CDR3 spells CASSFGFPYNEQFF. CDR3 nucleotide sequence: TGCGCCAGCAGCTTTGGTTTCCCCTACAATGAGCAGTTCTTC.

This clonotype turned up a few times. CDR3 residues: CASSKTVISYEQYF. In nucleotides, the CDR3 is TGTGCCAGCAGCAAGACTGTGATTTCCTACGAGCAGTACTTC. The chain couples TRBV11-2 to TRBJ2-7, with unresolved D. The ends were cut back, 5 bases at V and 1 base at J, with 12 bases in the middle. Germline values: CDR1 SGHAT, CDR2 FQNNGV. CDR3 size: 14 residues.

The rearrangement links TRBV7-2 to TRBJ2-3; 9 nucleotides align to TRBD2. The V gene's germline CDR1 is SGHTA and CDR2 FQGNSA. This CDR3 spans 15 amino acids. The V gene end was trimmed by 1 base and the J gene end by 13 bases; junction bases not matched to a gene: 12. The CDR3 here is CASSLEEGAGGSEYF. The CDR3, as DNA: TGTGCCAGCAGCTTAGAAGAGGGGGCGGGAGGGTCTGAGTATTTT.

The chain links TRBV12-3 or TRBV12-4 to TRBJ2-5; maybe TRBD1 (6 bases). The CDR3 runs to 13 residues. V shed 5 bases and J shed 7 bases, with 14 bases lying between them. The DNA of the CDR3 is TGTGCCAGCAGTGCAGACAGGTTTTTGACCCAGTACTTC. The encoded protein is CASSADRFLTQYF.

The chain carries TRBV5-1 and TRBJ2-3; 8 bases are a match to TRBD2. V was pared by 4 bases and J by 4 bases, with 5 bases of the junction left unmatched. The CDR3 is made up of 14 amino acids. CDR1 is SGHRS, CDR2 YFSETQ, per germline. This CDR3 reads CASSRTSGADTQYF. The CDR3 coding sequence is TGCGCCAGCAGCCGAACTAGCGGAGCAGATACGCAGTATTTT.

This sequence joins TRBV3-1 and TRBJ2-1; a weak D match, TRBD2 (6 bases). The CDR3 has 16 amino acids. The germline V gene encodes CDR1 LGHDT and CDR2 YNNKEL (reference sequence). V was shortened by 0 bases and J by 3 bases, with 12 bases between the two germline ends. CDR3 DNA: TGTGCCAGCAGCCAAGATACGGGAGCGTTCTACAATGAGCAGTTCTTC. Translated: CASSQDTGAFYNEQFF.

This clonotype has only a few counts. This sequence joins TRBV24-1 and TRBJ2-1; 7 bases map to TRBD1. The CDR3 runs 15 residues. Germline-derived CDR1 and CDR2 are KGHDR and SFDVKD. V dropped 3 bases and J dropped 7; count of bases not matched to a gene: 8. The CDR3 protein is CATSDVGTEENEQFF. In nucleotides, the CDR3 is TGTGCCACCAGTGATGTCGGGACAGAGGAAAATGAGCAGTTCTTC.

The table lists this clonotype with a count of one. The genes are TRBV6-5 and TRBJ2-7; no reliable D call. There are 15 residues in the CDR3. Trimming shortened V by 3 bases and J by 0 bases, and 12 bases separated the two germline ends. CDR1 and CDR2 (germline): MNHEY, SVGAGI. The CDR3 region has the DNA TGTGCCAGCAGTTATATGGGATCCCCCTCCTACGAGCAGTACTTC. It specifies CASSYMGSPSYEQYF.

The chain uses TRBV5-1 and TRBJ2-1, with D possibly being TRBD1 (5 bases). This CDR3 is 13 amino acids long. Germline values: CDR1 SGHRS, CDR2 YFSETQ. Trimming took 0 bases from V and 7 from J, leaving 8 bases between them. The CDR3 is CASSLAQGNEQFF. As DNA, the CDR3 is TGCGCCAGCAGCTTGGCGCAGGGAAATGAGCAGTTCTTC.

The chain is built from TRBV27 and TRBJ1-4; 7 bases agree with TRBD1. The CDR3 contains 15 residues. V lost 4 bases and J lost 8; bases outside the gene matches: 10. Germline V CDR1 and CDR2: MNHEY, SMNVEV (reference sequence). CDR3 sequence reads: CASSSEGAWGEKLFF. The DNA of the CDR3 is TGTGCCAGCAGTTCGGAGGGGGCATGGGGAGAAAAACTGTTTTTT.

The chain is built from TRBV20-1 and TRBJ2-1; D might be TRBD2 (6 bases). This CDR3 contains 15 residues. The germline V and J ends were trimmed by 3 bases and 7 bases, with 19 bases remaining between them. Germline-derived CDR1 and CDR2 are DFQATT and SNEGSKA (reference sequence). Written as DNA, the CDR3 is TGCAGTGCTAGTAAGGTAGCAGGAGGGCCGAATGAGCAGTTCTTC. It yields the protein CSASKVAGGPNEQFF.

In its sample, this clonotype was seen a few times. J is TRBJ1-6 and V is TRBV20-1, with D tentatively TRBD1 (5 bases). The CDR3 totals 17 residues. Trimming removed 3 bases from V and 6 bases from J, with 21 bases in between. CDR1 and CDR2 from the germline V gene are DFQATT and SNEGSKA (reference sequence). The CDR3 spells CSARGVGTLEGNSPLHF. DNA for the CDR3: TGCAGTGCTAGGGGGGTAGGGACCCTAGAGGGTAATTCACCCCTCCACTTT.

The rearrangement joins TRBV20-1 to TRBJ2-1; the D gene could be TRBD1 or TRBD2 (6 bases each). This CDR3 has 14 residues. V lost 7 bases, J lost 8 bases, and 21 bases lay in between. Germline V gene lookup returns CDR1 DFQATT and CDR2 SNEGSKA (reference sequence). The CDR3 DNA sequence: TGCAGTGGGTCGTGGGGGGCAGGAGAGGATGAGCAGTTCTTC. The encoded protein is CSGSWGAGEDEQFF.

This clonotype was counted a few times. V is TRBV5-1 and J is TRBJ1-2, with D unclear. CDR1 SGHRS and CDR2 YFSETQ come from the germline V gene. The V end was cut by 4 bases, the J end by 8 bases, with 18 bases between. The CDR3 extends over 14 amino acids. In nucleotides, the CDR3 is TGCGCCAGCAGCCCAGACATAGTTCTCTCAGGCTACACCTTC. This codes for CASSPDIVLSGYTF.

With regard to this clonotype: This clone may be a read error of a much larger clone one base away. This chain joins TRBV7-2 and TRBJ2-1; 11 nucleotides align to TRBD2. Near its end, the DNA agrees better with TRBJ2-7, so the J call may be wrong. Looked up from germline, CDR1 is SGHTA and CDR2 is FQGNSA. The CDR3 totals 15 residues. The DNA of the CDR3 is TGTGCCGGCAGCCCGAGACTAGCGGGAAGCTACGAGCAGTACTTC. Protein product: CAGSPRLAGSYEQYF.

This sequence joins TRBV20-1 and TRBJ2-5; 10 nucleotides match TRBD2. The trim removed 6 bases at V and 4 bases at J, leaving 8 bases unmatched. Germline CDR1 reads DFQATT; CDR2 reads SNEGSKA (reference sequence). The CDR3 loop spans 14 amino acids. The CDR3, as DNA: TGCAGTGCCTTTAGCGGGGGGACCTCAGAGACCCAGTACTTC. It encodes CSAFSGGTSETQYF.

V is TRBV6-1 and J is TRBJ2-5; 11 bases match TRBD2. Losses at the gene ends were 7 bases for V and 5 bases for J; bases not matched to a gene: 9. CDR3 length: 15 residues. Germline V gene lookup returns CDR1 MNHNS and CDR2 SASEGT. DNA for the CDR3: TGTGCCAGCAACACAAAACTAGCGGGAGTTGAGACCCAGTACTTC. Its protein is CASNTKLAGVETQYF.

This clonotype has more than one count but fewer than ten. The chain is built from TRBV5-5 and TRBJ2-1, with D possibly being TRBD2 (6 bases). Trimming left V 1 base short and J 3 bases short, with 11 bases between. Germline loops: CDR1 SGHKS, CDR2 YYEKEE (reference sequence). The CDR3 has 15 residues. The CDR3 nucleotides read TGTGCCAGCAGCTTGAGCCCGACTAGCTACAATGAGCAGTTCTTC. Protein: CASSLSPTSYNEQFF.